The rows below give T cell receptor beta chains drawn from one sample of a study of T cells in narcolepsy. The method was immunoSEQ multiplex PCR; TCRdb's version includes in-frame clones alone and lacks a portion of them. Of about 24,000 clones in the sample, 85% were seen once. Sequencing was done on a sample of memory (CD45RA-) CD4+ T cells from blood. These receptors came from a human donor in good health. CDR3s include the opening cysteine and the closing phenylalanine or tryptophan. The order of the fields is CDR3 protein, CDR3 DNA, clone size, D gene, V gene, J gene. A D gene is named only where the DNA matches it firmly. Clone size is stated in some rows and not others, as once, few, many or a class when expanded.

CDR3 protein: CASSWTSGSTGELFF; CDR3 DNA: TGTGCCAGCAGTTGGACTAGCGGGAGCACCGGGGAGCTGTTTTTT; clone size: NA; D gene: TRBD2; V gene: TRBV6-5; J gene: TRBJ2-2
CDR3 protein: CARSVGGGTDTEAFF; CDR3 DNA: TGTGCCCGCAGCGTGGGGGGGGGCACGGACACTGAAGCTTTCTTT; clone size: NA; D gene: NA; V gene: TRBV9; J gene: TRBJ1-1
CDR3 protein: CASSPGLGGSGETQYF; CDR3 DNA: TGTGCCAGCTCACCGGGACTAGGGGGATCCGGGGAGACCCAGTACTTC; clone size: NA; D gene: TRBD2; V gene: TRBV18; J gene: TRBJ2-5
CDR3 protein: CASSLSATEQYF; CDR3 DNA: TGTGCCAGCAGCTTATCGGCGACCGAGCAGTACTTC; clone size: NA; D gene: NA; V gene: TRBV7-9; J gene: TRBJ2-7
CDR3 protein: CSVAIAGDTQYF; CDR3 DNA: TGCAGCGTTGCTATAGCGGGAGATACGCAGTATTTT; clone size: NA; D gene: TRBD2; V gene: TRBV29-1; J gene: TRBJ2-3
CDR3 protein: CASSIVSRRYNEQFF; CDR3 DNA: TGTGCCAGTAGTATAGTTTCCCGTCGATACAATGAGCAGTTCTTC; clone size: NA; D gene: NA; V gene: TRBV19; J gene: TRBJ2-1
CDR3 protein: CASSQDQAGGMNEQFF; CDR3 DNA: TGCGCCAGCAGCCAAGATCAAGCGGGAGGTATGAATGAGCAGTTCTTC; clone size: NA; D gene: TRBD2; V gene: TRBV4-1; J gene: TRBJ2-1
CDR3 protein: CASVAGGSTDTQYF; CDR3 DNA: TGTGCCAGCGTAGCTGGCGGAAGCACAGATACGCAGTATTTT; clone size: NA; D gene: NA; V gene: TRBV2; J gene: TRBJ2-3
CDR3 protein: CASQTAAQGMRTEAFF; CDR3 DNA: TGTGCCAGCCAAACTGCCGCACAGGGTATGCGGACTGAAGCTTTCTTT; clone size: NA; D gene: NA; V gene: TRBV28; J gene: TRBJ1-1
CDR3 protein: CASGSGQANTGELFF; CDR3 DNA: TGTGCTAGTGGTTCCGGACAGGCGAACACCGGGGAGCTGTTTTTT; clone size: NA; D gene: TRBD1; V gene: TRBV12-5; J gene: TRBJ2-2
CDR3 protein: CASSLAGLAGGSTDTQYF; CDR3 DNA: TGTGCCAGCAGCTTAGCGGGACTAGCGGGAGGAAGCACAGATACGCAGTATTTT; clone size: NA; D gene: TRBD2; V gene: TRBV7-2; J gene: TRBJ2-3
CDR3 protein: CSVGKGTTFSHRGELFF; CDR3 DNA: TGCAGCGTTGGCAAGGGGACCACCTTCTCACACCGGGGGGAGCTGTTTTTT; clone size: NA; D gene: NA; V gene: TRBV29-1; J gene: TRBJ2-2
CDR3 protein: CASSSQGAGGELFF; CDR3 DNA: TGTGCCAGTAGTTCCCAGGGGGCCGGCGGGGAGCTGTTTTTT; clone size: NA; D gene: TRBD1; V gene: TRBV19; J gene: TRBJ2-2
CDR3 protein: CAWGDRGYGYTF; CDR3 DNA: TGTGCCTGGGGGGACAGGGGCTATGGCTACACCTTC; clone size: NA; D gene: TRBD1; V gene: TRBV30; J gene: TRBJ1-2
CDR3 protein: CASSLDGASGNTIYF; CDR3 DNA: TGTGCCAGCAGCTTAGACGGAGCCTCTGGAAACACCATATATTTT; clone size: NA; D gene: NA; V gene: TRBV5-4; J gene: TRBJ1-3
CDR3 protein: CASSSRTGGNYGYTF; CDR3 DNA: TGTGCCAGCAGCTCCCGGACAGGGGGCAACTATGGCTACACCTTC; clone size: once; D gene: TRBD1; V gene: TRBV7-2; J gene: TRBJ1-2
CDR3 protein: CASSTTRDRAPYSNQPQHF; CDR3 DNA: TGTGCCAGCTCAACCACCCGGGACAGGGCTCCCTATAGCAATCAGCCCCAGCATTTT; clone size: NA; D gene: TRBD1; V gene: TRBV18; J gene: TRBJ1-5
CDR3 protein: CASSSYQGSSYNEQFF; CDR3 DNA: TGTGCCAGCAGTTCTTACCAGGGGAGCTCCTACAATGAGCAGTTCTTC; clone size: NA; D gene: NA; V gene: TRBV28; J gene: TRBJ2-1
CDR3 protein: CAWSGVSGIGTDTQYF; CDR3 DNA: TGTGCCTGGAGTGGTGTATCGGGGATCGGCACAGATACGCAGTATTTT; clone size: NA; D gene: NA; V gene: TRBV30; J gene: TRBJ2-3
CDR3 protein: CASSLWRGHMNTEAFF; CDR3 DNA: TGTGCCAGCTCGCTTTGGAGGGGACACATGAACACTGAAGCTTTCTTT; clone size: NA; D gene: NA; V gene: TRBV5-8; J gene: TRBJ1-1
CDR3 protein: CASSIPGLAGAIRADTQYF; CDR3 DNA: TGTGCCAGCAGTATCCCGGGACTAGCGGGAGCGATCAGAGCAGATACGCAGTATTTT; clone size: NA; D gene: TRBD2; V gene: TRBV27; J gene: TRBJ2-3
CDR3 protein: CASQSYGELFF; CDR3 DNA: TGTGCCAGTCAGTCCTACGGGGAGCTGTTTTTT; clone size: NA; D gene: NA; V gene: TRBV19; J gene: TRBJ2-2
CDR3 protein: CASSHPGQDSNQPQHF; CDR3 DNA: TGTGCCAGCAGTCACCCGGGACAGGATAGCAATCAGCCCCAGCATTTT; clone size: NA; D gene: TRBD1; V gene: TRBV2; J gene: TRBJ1-5
CDR3 protein: CASSLAAGTGVTTQYF; CDR3 DNA: TGTGCCAGCAGCTTAGCCGCCGGGACAGGGGTTACGACGCAGTACTTC; clone size: NA; D gene: TRBD1; V gene: TRBV7-2; J gene: TRBJ2-7
CDR3 protein: CASRNSGNPYEQYF; CDR3 DNA: TGTGCCAGCAGGAATAGCGGGAATCCCTACGAGCAGTACTTC; clone size: few; D gene: TRBD2; V gene: TRBV5-5; J gene: TRBJ2-7
CDR3 protein: CASSQELQYGYTF; CDR3 DNA: TGTGCCAGCAGCCAGGAGCTGCAATATGGCTACACCTTC; clone size: once; D gene: NA; V gene: TRBV2; J gene: TRBJ1-2
CDR3 protein: CASSLFSRETQYF; CDR3 DNA: TGTGCCAGCAGTTTATTTTCCCGAGAGACCCAGTACTTC; clone size: NA; D gene: NA; V gene: TRBV28; J gene: TRBJ2-5
CDR3 protein: CASSQDRQGREQFF; CDR3 DNA: TGTGCCAGCAGCCAAGATAGACAGGGGAGGGAGCAGTTCTTC; clone size: NA; D gene: TRBD1; V gene: TRBV4-2; J gene: TRBJ2-1
CDR3 protein: CASSHRDNYGYTF; CDR3 DNA: TGTGCCAGCAGTCACCGGGACAACTATGGCTACACCTTC; clone size: few; D gene: NA; V gene: TRBV6-1; J gene: TRBJ1-2
CDR3 protein: CASSLVQGSNQPQHF; CDR3 DNA: TGTGCCAGCAGCTTAGTGCAGGGGTCGAATCAGCCCCAGCATTTT; clone size: NA; D gene: NA; V gene: TRBV7-8; J gene: TRBJ1-5
CDR3 protein: CSVEGLAVYNEQFF; CDR3 DNA: TGCAGCGTTGAAGGCCTAGCGGTCTACAATGAGCAGTTCTTC; clone size: NA; D gene: TRBD2; V gene: TRBV29-1; J gene: TRBJ2-1
CDR3 protein: CASSFPGNEQFF; CDR3 DNA: TGTGCCAGCAGCTTTCCCGGGAATGAGCAGTTCTTC; clone size: NA; D gene: NA; V gene: TRBV7-2; J gene: TRBJ2-1
CDR3 protein: CASSQSPQQPQHF; CDR3 DNA: TGTGCCAGCAGCCAAAGCCCCCAACAGCCCCAGCATTTT; clone size: once; D gene: NA; V gene: TRBV28; J gene: TRBJ1-5
CDR3 protein: CASSSDYFSYEQYF; CDR3 DNA: TGTGCCAGCAGCTCAGACTACTTCTCCTACGAGCAGTACTTC; clone size: NA; D gene: NA; V gene: TRBV7-2; J gene: TRBJ2-7
CDR3 protein: CASSLPRGGGELFF; CDR3 DNA: TGTGCCAGTAGTCTACCTCGGGGTGGCGGGGAGCTGTTTTTT; clone size: NA; D gene: NA; V gene: TRBV19; J gene: TRBJ2-2
CDR3 protein: CASKGTEAFF; CDR3 DNA: TGTGCCAGTAAGGGGACAGAAGCTTTCTTT; clone size: NA; D gene: NA; V gene: TRBV19; J gene: TRBJ1-1
CDR3 protein: CAYGEGPETQYF; CDR3 DNA: TGTGCCTACGGGGAGGGACCGGAGACCCAGTACTTC; clone size: NA; D gene: TRBD2; V gene: TRBV30; J gene: TRBJ2-5
CDR3 protein: CASSFGSNQPQHF; CDR3 DNA: TGTGCCAGCAGCTTCGGGAGCAATCAGCCCCAGCATTTT; clone size: NA; D gene: NA; V gene: TRBV5-8; J gene: TRBJ1-5
CDR3 protein: CASSLDRAPTMPQHF; CDR3 DNA: TGTGCCAGCAGCCTGGACCGGGCCCCCACGATGCCCCAGCATTTT; clone size: few; D gene: NA; V gene: TRBV5-6; J gene: TRBJ1-5
CDR3 protein: CASSYRTSGNYNEQFF; CDR3 DNA: TGTGCCAGCAGTTATCGGACTAGCGGGAACTACAATGAGCAGTTCTTC; clone size: NA; D gene: TRBD2; V gene: TRBV6-5; J gene: TRBJ2-1
CDR3 protein: CASSLSGGTDTQYF; CDR3 DNA: TGTGCCAGTAGCCTTAGCGGGGGAACAGATACGCAGTATTTT; clone size: NA; D gene: TRBD2; V gene: TRBV19; J gene: TRBJ2-3
CDR3 protein: CASSSGWGGYTF; CDR3 DNA: TGTGCCAGCAGTTCTGGCTGGGGTGGCTACACCTTC; clone size: NA; D gene: NA; V gene: TRBV27; J gene: TRBJ1-2
CDR3 protein: CASSQEGTGGLAGWAYTDTQYF; CDR3 DNA: TGTGCCAGCAGCCAAGAAGGGACGGGGGGACTAGCGGGATGGGCCTACACAGATACGCAGTATTTT; clone size: NA; D gene: TRBD2; V gene: TRBV4-2; J gene: TRBJ2-3
CDR3 protein: CASSLQFSGNTIYF; CDR3 DNA: TGTGCCAGCAGTCTACAGTTCTCTGGAAACACCATATATTTT; clone size: few; D gene: NA; V gene: TRBV6-5; J gene: TRBJ1-3
CDR3 protein: CASSLGLALIF; CDR3 DNA: TGTGCCAGCAGCTTGGGACTAGCACTGATCTTC; clone size: NA; D gene: TRBD2; V gene: TRBV7-2; J gene: TRBJ2-1
CDR3 protein: CASSPQGTTDTQYF; CDR3 DNA: TGTGCCAGCAGCCCCCAGGGGACCACAGATACGCAGTATTTT; clone size: once; D gene: NA; V gene: TRBV5-6; J gene: TRBJ2-3
CDR3 protein: CASSPEQGGYTF; CDR3 DNA: TGTGCCAGCAGCCCCGAGCAGGGGGGCTACACCTTC; clone size: NA; D gene: NA; V gene: TRBV7-2; J gene: TRBJ1-2
CDR3 protein: CASRSGTNSYNEQFF; CDR3 DNA: TGTGCCAGCAGATCCGGGACTAACTCGTACAATGAGCAGTTCTTC; clone size: once; D gene: TRBD2; V gene: TRBV5-4; J gene: TRBJ2-1
CDR3 protein: CAWDQGFISGNTIYF; CDR3 DNA: TGTGCCTGGGATCAGGGCTTCATCTCTGGAAACACCATATATTTT; clone size: NA; D gene: NA; V gene: TRBV30; J gene: TRBJ1-3
CDR3 protein: CASSQDGGRGSYNEQFF; CDR3 DNA: TGTGCCAGCAGCCAAGATGGTGGCAGGGGCTCCTACAATGAGCAGTTCTTC; clone size: NA; D gene: NA; V gene: TRBV14; J gene: TRBJ2-1
CDR3 protein: CATRTENTGELFF; CDR3 DNA: TGCGCCACGCGGACGGAGAACACCGGGGAGCTGTTTTTT; clone size: NA; D gene: NA; V gene: TRBV5-1; J gene: TRBJ2-2
CDR3 protein: CAGGERDTQYF; CDR3 DNA: TGTGCCGGCGGGGAGAGGGATACGCAGTATTTT; clone size: NA; D gene: NA; V gene: TRBV28; J gene: TRBJ2-3
CDR3 protein: CASSLSGTGSSEQYF; CDR3 DNA: TGTGCCAGCAGCTTGTCCGGGACAGGAAGCAGCGAGCAGTACTTC; clone size: NA; D gene: TRBD1; V gene: TRBV5-5; J gene: TRBJ2-7
CDR3 protein: CSASGQLHTDTQYF; CDR3 DNA: TGCAGCGCTTCGGGACAGTTGCACACAGATACGCAGTATTTT; clone size: NA; D gene: TRBD1; V gene: TRBV29-1; J gene: TRBJ2-3
CDR3 protein: CASQDSNQPQHF; CDR3 DNA: TGTGCCAGCCAGGATAGCAATCAGCCCCAGCATTTT; clone size: once; D gene: NA; V gene: TRBV28; J gene: TRBJ1-5